These 22 T cell receptor beta chains were sequenced from one sample in a study of blood T cell repertoires in COVID-19. The protocol was immunoSEQ multiplex PCR, while the TCRdb copy is restricted to in-frame clones and leaves out a portion. The sample contains approximately 27,000 clones, 85% to 95% of which appear only once. Source material: peripheral blood. All receptors come from a human donor with active COVID-19. The donor label of this sample is uncertain.

The rearrangement uses TRBV7-2 and TRBJ1-2, with 8 positions matching TRBD1. Germline lookup yields CDR1 SGHTA and CDR2 FQGNSA. CDR3 size: 15 residues. Trimming removed 0 bases from V and 3 bases from J; junction bases left unmatched: 3. The CDR3 is CASSLAQGADYGYTF. The CDR3 bases are TGTGCCAGCAGCTTAGCGCAGGGGGCGGACTATGGCTACACCTTC.

V gene TRBV19 combines with J gene TRBJ2-7, with TRBD1 matching 8 bases. The V and J ends lost 5 bases and 0 bases, in that order; junction bases with no gene match: 15. Germline lookup yields CDR1 LNHDA and CDR2 SQIVND (reference sequence). This CDR3 has 18 amino acids. CDR3: CASSPWDLRQGNSYEQYF. The CDR3 bases are TGTGCCAGTAGTCCCTGGGATCTGCGACAGGGGAACTCCTACGAGCAGTACTTC.

The chain carries TRBV2 and TRBJ1-6; no firm D call. The CDR3 runs 15 residues. CDR1 and CDR2 (germline): SNHLY, FYNNEI. Trimming pared 6 bases from V and 0 bases from J, leaving 9 bases between. CDR3 amino acids: CASRKESSYNSPLHF. CDR3 DNA: TGTGCCAGCAGAAAGGAGAGCTCCTATAATTCACCCCTCCACTTT.

The rearrangement links TRBV19 to TRBJ2-2, with 12 positions matching TRBD2. The germline V gene has CDR1 LNHDA and CDR2 SQIVND (reference sequence). J was trimmed by 4 bases and V by 7 bases; bases with no gene match: 4. The CDR3 covers 15 residues. The CDR3 here is CASTLAGGSTGELFF. CDR3 DNA sequence: TGTGCCAGTACCCTAGCGGGGGGGAGCACCGGGGAGCTGTTTTTT.

J is TRBJ2-1 and V is TRBV6-5, with 9 bases identical to TRBD1. Losses at the gene ends were 2 bases for V and 6 bases for J; bases not matched to a gene: 5. The CDR3 is 15 amino acids. Germline CDR1 MNHEY, CDR2 SVGAGI. The CDR3 is CASSYPGTGPNEQFF. CDR3 DNA: TGTGCCAGCAGTTACCCCGGGACAGGGCCCAATGAGCAGTTCTTC.

The chain carries TRBV28 and TRBJ1-2, with 9 bases fitting TRBD1. The CDR3 extends over 14 amino acids. With V trimmed by 5 bases and J by 8 bases, 9 bases remained unmatched. The germline gives CDR1 MDHEN, CDR2 SYDVKM. CDR3 coding DNA: TGTGCCAGCAGTACGGGACAGGGAGTACTCGGCTACACCTTC. Translating gives CASSTGQGVLGYTF.

This chain links TRBV6-1 with TRBJ2-3; D is undetermined. The CDR3 totals 13 residues. In germline, CDR1 is MNHNS, CDR2 SASEGT. Trimming left V 0 bases short and J 4 bases short, with 5 bases between. The CDR3 here is CASSEAGSDTQYF. The DNA for the CDR3 is TGTGCCAGCAGTGAAGCCGGGTCAGATACGCAGTATTTT.

This sequence joins TRBV5-1 and TRBJ2-1; 8 nucleotides match TRBD2. Germline trimming cut 3 bases from V and 8 bases from J; bases unmatched to any gene: 19. This CDR3 spans 18 amino acids. CDR1 SGHRS and CDR2 YFSETQ come from the germline V gene. The CDR3 DNA reads as TGCGCCAGCAGCTGGGCCCCCGGAGACGGGAGGGCCTGGTATGAGCAGTTCTTC. Translated: CASSWAPGDGRAWYEQFF.

The chain recombines TRBV18 with TRBJ2-5; weak D call: TRBD1 (5 bases). Per germline, CDR1 KGHSH and CDR2 LQKENI. V gave up 5 bases and J gave up 1 base, with 8 bases separating them. The CDR3 spans 13 residues. The CDR3 DNA is TGTGCCAGCTCAAGACAGACCCAAGAGACCCAGTACTTC. This gives the protein CASSRQTQETQYF.

Comments on this clone: Germline is not matched at one junction end, which may reflect a read error. The chain uses TRBV7-9 and TRBJ2-7; TRBD2 aligns across 12 bases. The length of the CDR3 is 14 residues. CDR1 is SEHNR and CDR2 is FQNEAQ in the germline V gene (reference sequence). CDR3 residues: CASSLAGGSYEQYF. The CDR3, as DNA: TGTGCCAGCAGCCTAGCGGGAGGGTCCTACGAGCAGTACTTC.

This clone was detected only a few times. The rearrangement joins TRBV10-3 to TRBJ1-5; perhaps TRBD1 as D (6 bases). The germline V gene encodes CDR1 ENHRY and CDR2 SYGVKD. V was cut by 6 bases and J by 4 bases, with 10 bases left in between. The CDR3 spans 13 residues. CDR3 sequence reads: CAIRQGPNQPQHF. CDR3 coding DNA: TGTGCCATCAGACAGGGCCCAAATCAGCCCCAGCATTTT.

The gene calls are TRBV18 and TRBJ1-1, with no clear D. The V gene lost 1 base and the J gene lost 11 bases, with 8 bases spanning the gap. The CDR3 has 11 residues. The germline CDR1 and CDR2 sequences are KGHSH and LQKENI. The CDR3 DNA reads as TGTGCCAGCTCACCACTATCCGGGGCTTTCTTT. It specifies CASSPLSGAFF.

This chain's CDR3 is CAWSKATGLSVSGTEAFF. The CDR3 DNA is TGTGCCTGGAGTAAAGCAACGGGACTTTCGGTTTCGGGAACTGAAGCTTTCTTT. The J gene is TRBJ1-1, the V gene TRBV30, with a tentative D call TRBD1 (5 bases). Looked up from germline, CDR1 is GTSNPN and CDR2 is SVGIG (reference sequence). The CDR3 length is 18 residues. The V end lost 2 bases, the J end lost 5 bases, and 27 bases lay between the germline ends.

The chain uses TRBV27 and TRBJ2-1, with a possible D match to TRBD2 (6 bases). Trimming shortened V by 4 bases and J by 12 bases, and 31 bases separated the two germline ends. CDR3 size: 18 residues. The germline CDR1 and CDR2 sequences are MNHEY and SMNVEV (reference sequence). CDR3 sequence reads: CASSSMVILGEPAGMQFF. CDR3 in DNA: TGTGCCAGCAGTTCCATGGTTATTCTCGGGGAGCCGGCGGGGATGCAGTTCTTC.

The chain joins TRBV5-1 to TRBJ2-3; perhaps TRBD2 as D (5 bases). The ends were cut back, 4 bases at V and 3 bases at J, with 6 bases in the middle. CDR3 length equals 12 residues. CDR1 SGHRS and CDR2 YFSETQ come from the germline V gene. CDR3 residues: CASSEGTDTQYF. In DNA, the CDR3 is TGCGCCAGCAGCGAGGGTACAGATACGCAGTATTTT.

The CDR3 here is CASSLEVGLRDTQYF. The CDR3 DNA follows: TGTGCCAGCAGCTTAGAGGTGGGACTAAGAGATACGCAGTATTTT. The chain recombines TRBV7-9 with TRBJ2-3; 7 bases line up with TRBD2. Germline V lookup: CDR1 SEHNR, CDR2 FQNEAQ (reference sequence). V shed 1 base and J 5 bases; nucleotides not matched to a gene: 6. The CDR3 extends over 15 amino acids.

V gene TRBV27 combines with J gene TRBJ2-3, with 7 bases identical to TRBD2. The CDR3 totals 14 residues. V trimming: 6 bases; J trimming: 8 bases; junction bases outside the gene matches: 11. In germline, CDR1 is MNHEY, CDR2 SMNVEV (reference sequence). The CDR3 nucleotides are TGTGCCAGCAGGACAACGGGAGGCCCGGGTACGCAGTATTTT. It is translated as CASRTTGGPGTQYF.

The J gene is TRBJ1-4, the V gene TRBV5-1, with unresolved D. Germline V lookup: CDR1 SGHRS, CDR2 YFSETQ. The ends were cut back, 2 bases at V and 7 bases at J, with 12 bases in the middle. This CDR3 is 14 amino acids long. In DNA form, the CDR3 reads TGCGCCAGCAGCTTACAGCCAAGTGGTGAAAAACTGTTTTTT. Amino acid sequence: CASSLQPSGEKLFF.

The chain uses TRBV15 and TRBJ2-1; 9 bases match TRBD1. Germline CDR1 and CDR2: LNHNV and YYDKDF (reference sequence). CDR3 length: 15 amino acids. After removal of 3 bases from V and 3 bases from J, the junction contained 3 bases not matched to a gene. CDR3 in amino acids: CATSSRDRDYNEQFF. CDR3 bases: TGTGCCACCAGCAGCCGGGACAGGGACTACAATGAGCAGTTCTTC.

The chain joins TRBV5-4 to TRBJ2-1; 13 bases are shared with TRBD2. The germline V gene has CDR1 SGHNT and CDR2 YYREEE (reference sequence). The CDR3 runs to 17 residues. After removal of 4 bases from V and 1 base from J, the junction contained 5 bases not matched to a gene. CDR3 DNA sequence: TGTGCCAGCAGCGGCTGGACTAGCGGGAGTTCCTACAATGAGCAGTTCTTC. As protein: CASSGWTSGSSYNEQFF.

The chain has TRBV28 and TRBJ1-2, with 12 positions matching TRBD1. Looked up from germline, CDR1 is MDHEN and CDR2 is SYDVKM. V dropped 2 bases and J dropped 7; count of bases not matched to a gene: 17. This CDR3 has 19 amino acids. CDR3 in DNA: TGTGCCAGCAGTTTACCGGGACAGGGGGCGAGGGACCCTCGGGGTGGCTACACCTTC. Its protein is CASSLPGQGARDPRGGYTF.

The chain uses TRBV9 and TRBJ1-2; TRBD1 matches at 11 bases. Unmatched junction bases numbered 3, after V lost 0 bases and J lost 5 bases. The CDR3 runs 15 residues. CDR1 and CDR2 from the germline V gene are SGDLS and YYNGEE. CDR3 sequence: CASSVGTGGLYGYTF. DNA of the CDR3: TGTGCCAGCAGCGTAGGGACAGGGGGCCTTTATGGCTACACCTTC.